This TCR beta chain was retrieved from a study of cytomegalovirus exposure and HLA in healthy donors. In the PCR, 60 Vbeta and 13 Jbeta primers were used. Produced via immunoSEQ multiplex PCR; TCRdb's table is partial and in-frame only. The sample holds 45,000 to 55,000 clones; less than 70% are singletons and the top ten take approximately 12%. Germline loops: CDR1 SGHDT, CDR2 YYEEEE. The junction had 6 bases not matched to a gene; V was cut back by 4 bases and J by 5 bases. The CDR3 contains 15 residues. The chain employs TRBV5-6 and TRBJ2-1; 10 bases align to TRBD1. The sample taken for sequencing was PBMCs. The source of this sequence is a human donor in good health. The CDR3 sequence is CASSTSGTGDNEQFF. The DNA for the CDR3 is TGTGCCAGCAGCACTTCCGGGACAGGGGACAATGAGCAGTTCTTC.